The rows below give T cell receptor beta chains drawn from one sample of a study of T cell responses to AZD1222 COVID-19 vaccine. TCRdb's copy holds only in-frame clones and misses some; the assay was immunoSEQ multiplex PCR. The sample has 150,000 to 200,000 clones, around 87% seen once. Source: peripheral blood, taken on day 0 of AZD1222 vaccination. These receptors all stem from an adult in good health. Each CDR3 is given with its conserved first and last residue. D genes are given only for firm matches. Clone sizes are given selectively: once, few, many, or a class where the clone is expanded.

17	NA	TRBV19	NA	TRBJ1-1	TGTGCCAGTAGAACACTACAGGGTACGGTCTTGAACACTGAAGCTTTCTTT	CASRTLQGTVLNTEAFF
15	TRBD1	TRBV5-4	once	TRBJ1-6	TGTGCCAGCAGCTCGGAGGACAGGGGACGAACACCCCTCCACTTT	CASSSEDRGRTPLHF
13	NA	TRBV5-4	NA	TRBJ1-1	TGTGCCAGCAGCTTGAGGGGGACCGTTGAAGCTTTCTTT	CASSLRGTVEAFF
15	TRBD1	TRBV18	NA	TRBJ1-1	TGTGCCAGCTCACCAAAGGACAGGGGTCCCACTGAAGCTTTCTTT	CASSPKDRGPTEAFF
15	NA	TRBV10-3	NA	TRBJ2-6	TGTGCCACCGCGATACAGAGCTCTGGGGCCAACGTCCTGACTTTC	CATAIQSSGANVLTF
14	TRBD1	TRBV5-1	NA	TRBJ2-5	TGCGCCAGCAGCCCCCAGGGGGCTCAAGAGACCCAGTACTTC	CASSPQGAQETQYF
13	NA	TRBV14	NA	TRBJ1-2	TGTGCCAGCAGCCCGGGATACCGTTATGGCTACACCTTC	CASSPGYRYGYTF
14	TRBD1	TRBV5-1	NA	TRBJ2-7	TGCGCCAGCAGCTTGGTAACAGGGGGCTACGAGCAGTACTTC	CASSLVTGGYEQYF
17	NA	TRBV6-1	once	TRBJ2-2	TGTGCCAGCAGTGAAAAGGGACCTCGACGTCTCACCGGGGAGCTGTTTTTT	CASSEKGPRRLTGELFF
15	TRBD1	TRBV18	NA	TRBJ1-1	TGTGCCAGCTCACCCACCCGGGACAGGGAGTATGGAGCTTTCTTT	CASSPTRDREYGAFF
14	NA	TRBV7-9	NA	TRBJ2-5	TGTGCCAGCAGCCAGGGGGGGGGCCTGGAGACCCAGTACTTC	CASSQGGGLETQYF
15	TRBD1	TRBV28	NA	TRBJ1-6	TGTGCCAGCAGTTTATTCGGGACAGGGATCTCACCCCTCCACTTT	CASSLFGTGISPLHF
14	TRBD1	TRBV28	NA	TRBJ1-1	TGTGCCAGCAGTCCAGGGGGAGAGAACACTGAAGCTTTCTTT	CASSPGGENTEAFF
15	NA	TRBV11-2	NA	TRBJ2-1	TGTGCCAGCAGCTTATTCGCAGTCTCCTACAATGAGCAGTTCTTC	CASSLFAVSYNEQFF
17	TRBD1	TRBV28	NA	TRBJ1-2	TGTGCCAGCAGTTCCACTCTCTTTGGACAGGGGGGCTATGGCTACACCTTC	CASSSTLFGQGGYGYTF
16	TRBD1	TRBV5-6	NA	TRBJ2-2	TGTGCCAGCAGCTTGGGGGAGCAGGGGGCGGCCGGGGAGCTGTTTTTT	CASSLGEQGAAGELFF
12	NA	TRBV30	NA	TRBJ1-1	TGTGCCTGGAGTGTACGGCAGTCTGAAGCTTTCTTT	CAWSVRQSEAFF
19	NA	TRBV4-1	few	TRBJ2-2	TGCGCCAGCAGCCAAGCTCCGAGGTCGGTGGGATCGAACACCGGGGAGCTGTTTTTT	CASSQAPRSVGSNTGELFF